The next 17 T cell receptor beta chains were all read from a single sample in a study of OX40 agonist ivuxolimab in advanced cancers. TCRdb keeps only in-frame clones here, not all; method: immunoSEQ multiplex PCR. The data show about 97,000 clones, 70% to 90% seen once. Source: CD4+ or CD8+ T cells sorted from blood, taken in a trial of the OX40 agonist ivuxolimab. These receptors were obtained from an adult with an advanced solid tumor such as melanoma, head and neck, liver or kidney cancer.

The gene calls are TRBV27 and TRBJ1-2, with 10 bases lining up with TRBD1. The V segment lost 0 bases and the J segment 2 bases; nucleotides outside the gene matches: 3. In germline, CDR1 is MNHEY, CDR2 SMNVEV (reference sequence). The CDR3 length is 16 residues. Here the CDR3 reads CASSLSRDRGNYGYTF. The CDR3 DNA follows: TGTGCCAGCAGTTTATCGAGGGACAGGGGAAACTATGGCTACACCTTC.

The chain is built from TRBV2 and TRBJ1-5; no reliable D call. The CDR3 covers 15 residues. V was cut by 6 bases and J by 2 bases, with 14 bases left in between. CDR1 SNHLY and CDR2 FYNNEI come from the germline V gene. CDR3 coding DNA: TGTGCCAGCAGCCGCTTGACAACTGGCAATCAGCCCCAGCATTTT. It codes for CASSRLTTGNQPQHF.

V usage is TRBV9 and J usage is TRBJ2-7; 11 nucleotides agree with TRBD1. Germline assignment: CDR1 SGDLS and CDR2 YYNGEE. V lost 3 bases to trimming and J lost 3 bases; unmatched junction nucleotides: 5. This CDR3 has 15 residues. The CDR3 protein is CASSASGTGGYEQYF. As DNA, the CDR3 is TGTGCCAGCAGCGCTTCCGGGACAGGGGGCTACGAGCAGTACTTC.

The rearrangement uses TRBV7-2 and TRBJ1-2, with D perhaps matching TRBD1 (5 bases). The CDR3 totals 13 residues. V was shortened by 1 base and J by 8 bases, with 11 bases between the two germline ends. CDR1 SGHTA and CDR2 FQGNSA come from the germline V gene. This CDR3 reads CASSLGPREGYTF. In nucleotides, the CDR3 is TGTGCCAGCAGCTTAGGGCCCAGGGAGGGCTACACCTTC.

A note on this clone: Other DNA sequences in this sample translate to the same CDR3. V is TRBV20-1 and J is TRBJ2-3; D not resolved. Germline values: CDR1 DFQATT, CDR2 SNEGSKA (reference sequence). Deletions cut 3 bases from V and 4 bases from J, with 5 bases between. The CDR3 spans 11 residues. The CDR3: CSASLSDTQYF. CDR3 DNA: TGCAGTGCTAGTCTTTCAGATACGCAGTATTTT.

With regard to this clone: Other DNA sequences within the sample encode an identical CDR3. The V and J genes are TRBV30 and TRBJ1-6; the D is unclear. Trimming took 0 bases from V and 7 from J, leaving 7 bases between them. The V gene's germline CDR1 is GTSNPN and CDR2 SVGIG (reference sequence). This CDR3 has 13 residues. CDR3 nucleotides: TGTGCCTGGAGTGTACGGGAGAATTCACCCCTCCACTTT. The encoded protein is CAWSVRENSPLHF.

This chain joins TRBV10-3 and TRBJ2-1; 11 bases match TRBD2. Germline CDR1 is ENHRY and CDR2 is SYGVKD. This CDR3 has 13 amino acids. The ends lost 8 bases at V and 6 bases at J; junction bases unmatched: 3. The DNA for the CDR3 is TGTGCCATCGGGCTAGCGGGAGGCAATGAGCAGTTCTTC. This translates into CAIGLAGGNEQFF.

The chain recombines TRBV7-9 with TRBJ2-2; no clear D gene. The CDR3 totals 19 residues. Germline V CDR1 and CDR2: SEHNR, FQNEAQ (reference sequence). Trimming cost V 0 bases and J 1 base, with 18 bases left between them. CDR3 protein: CASSLAFPSVSLNTGELFF. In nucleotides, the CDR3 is TGTGCCAGCAGCTTAGCGTTCCCAAGCGTATCCCTGAACACCGGGGAGCTGTTTTTT.

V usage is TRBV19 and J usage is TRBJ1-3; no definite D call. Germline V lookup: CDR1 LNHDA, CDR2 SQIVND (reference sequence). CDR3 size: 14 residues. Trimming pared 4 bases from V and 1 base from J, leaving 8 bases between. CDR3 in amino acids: CASSRGFSGNTIYF. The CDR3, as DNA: TGTGCCAGTAGTAGGGGATTTTCTGGAAACACCATATATTTT.

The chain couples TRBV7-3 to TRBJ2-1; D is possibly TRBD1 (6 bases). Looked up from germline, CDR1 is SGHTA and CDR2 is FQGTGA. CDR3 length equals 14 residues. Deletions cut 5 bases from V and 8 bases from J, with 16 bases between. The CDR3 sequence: CASSLSTTGYEQFF. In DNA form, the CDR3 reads TGTGCCAGCAGCCTTAGTACTACAGGGTATGAGCAGTTCTTC.

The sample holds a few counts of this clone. The chain's CDR3 is CASSFDRNTEAFF. The CDR3 DNA reads as TGTGCCAGCAGTTTTGACAGGAACACTGAAGCTTTCTTT. V and J are TRBV27 and TRBJ1-1; maybe TRBD1 (5 bases). This CDR3 has 13 residues. CDR1 MNHEY and CDR2 SMNVEV come from the germline V gene (reference sequence). V shed 3 bases and J shed 1 base, with 6 bases lying between them.

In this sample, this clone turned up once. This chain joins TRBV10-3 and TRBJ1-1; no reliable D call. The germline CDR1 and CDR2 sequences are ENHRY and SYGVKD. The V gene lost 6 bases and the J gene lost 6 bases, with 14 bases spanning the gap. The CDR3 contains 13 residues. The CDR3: CAIRTDSYAEAFF. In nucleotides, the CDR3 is TGTGCCATCAGGACGGACTCCTATGCTGAAGCTTTCTTT.

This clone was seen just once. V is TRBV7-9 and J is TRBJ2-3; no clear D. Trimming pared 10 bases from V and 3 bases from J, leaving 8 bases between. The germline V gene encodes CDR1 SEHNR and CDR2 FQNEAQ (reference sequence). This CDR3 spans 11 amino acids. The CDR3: CAIVPTDTQYF. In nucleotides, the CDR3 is TGTGCCATCGTCCCGACAGATACGCAGTATTTT. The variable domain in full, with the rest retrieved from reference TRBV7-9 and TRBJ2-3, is DTGVSQNPRHKITKRGQNVTFRCDPISEHNRLYWYRQTLGQGPEFLTYFQNEAQLEKSRLLSDRFSAERPKGSFSTLEIQRTEQGDSAMYLCAIVPTDTQYFGPGTRLTVL.

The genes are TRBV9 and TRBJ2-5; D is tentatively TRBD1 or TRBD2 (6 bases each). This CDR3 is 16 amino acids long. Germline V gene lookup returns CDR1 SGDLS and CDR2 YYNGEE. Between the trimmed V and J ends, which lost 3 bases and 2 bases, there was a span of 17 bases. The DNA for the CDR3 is TGTGCCAGCAGCGAGGGGGACTTTCCCTTTCAAGAGACCCAGTACTTC. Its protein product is CASSEGDFPFQETQYF.

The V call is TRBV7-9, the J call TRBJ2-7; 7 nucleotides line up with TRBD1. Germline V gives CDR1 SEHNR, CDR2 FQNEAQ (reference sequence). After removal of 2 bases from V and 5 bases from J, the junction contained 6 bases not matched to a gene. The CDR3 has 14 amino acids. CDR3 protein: CASSLRDSLDEQYF. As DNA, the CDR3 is TGTGCCAGCAGCTTAAGGGACAGTTTGGACGAGCAGTACTTC.

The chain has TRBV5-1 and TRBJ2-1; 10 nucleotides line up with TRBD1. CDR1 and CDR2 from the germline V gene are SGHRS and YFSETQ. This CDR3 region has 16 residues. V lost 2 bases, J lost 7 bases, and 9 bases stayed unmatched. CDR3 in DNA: TGCGCCAGCAGCTTAGAGACCGGGACAGGGGCAAATGAGCAGTTCTTC. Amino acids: CASSLETGTGANEQFF.

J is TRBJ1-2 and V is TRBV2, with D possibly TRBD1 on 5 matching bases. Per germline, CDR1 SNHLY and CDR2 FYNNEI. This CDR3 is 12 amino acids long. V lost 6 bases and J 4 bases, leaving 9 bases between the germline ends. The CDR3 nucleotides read TGTGCCAGCAGGTATGGGGCCTATGGCTACACCTTC. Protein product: CASRYGAYGYTF.